This passage covers 18 T cell receptor beta chains from one sample sequenced in a study of blood T cell repertoires in COVID-19. Sequencing was performed with immunoSEQ multiplex PCR; in TCRdb, only in-frame clones are kept and a portion is missing. The profile covers roughly 120,000 clones, with roughly 89% appearing a single time and more than 3% taken by the ten largest. Specimen: peripheral blood. The receptors come from a woman aged 60-75 years with COVID-19, enrolled during active disease.

As for this clone: This sample also contains other DNA sequences that code for the same CDR3. The chain joins TRBV24-1 to TRBJ2-3; 9 bases agree with TRBD1. Germline V CDR1 and CDR2: KGHDR, SFDVKD. The CDR3 has 15 residues. The V and J ends lost 4 bases and 3 bases, in that order; junction bases with no gene match: 4. The CDR3 here is CATSDPGQGTDTQYF. In DNA, the CDR3 is TGTGCCACCAGTGACCCGGGACAGGGTACAGATACGCAGTATTTT.

This chain connects TRBV6-6 to TRBJ1-6; TRBD1 might be the D (5 bases). Germline CDR1 and CDR2: MNHNY and SVGAGI (reference sequence). The CDR3 sequence is 16 residues long. The V and J ends lost 5 bases and 6 bases respectively, with 17 bases between them. The CDR3 region has the DNA TGTGCCAGCAGTCCCCTTTGGGGGGAAGGTAATTCACCCCTCCACTTT. Translation gives CASSPLWGEGNSPLHF.

CDR3 amino acids: CASSQYGGGAYEQYF. CDR3 nucleotide sequence: TGTGCCAGCAGCCAATATGGCGGGGGGGCTTACGAGCAGTACTTC. V usage is TRBV3-1 (or the pseudogene TRBV3-2) and J usage is TRBJ2-7; TRBD2 aligns across 9 bases. The CDR3 contains 15 residues. J gave up 4 bases and V 2 bases, and 6 bases lay outside the gene matches. The germline gives CDR1 LGHDT, CDR2 YNNKEL (reference sequence).

J is TRBJ2-2 and V is TRBV10-2, with TRBD2 matching over 10 bases. Per the germline V gene, CDR1 is WSHSY and CDR2 is SAAADI. V lost 4 bases and J lost 4; bases outside the gene matches: 6. The CDR3 is made up of 16 amino acids. CDR3 sequence: CASSGPGLASTGELFF. CDR3 sequence (DNA): TGCGCCAGCAGTGGACCGGGACTAGCGAGCACCGGGGAGCTGTTTTTT.

The rearrangement uses TRBV18 and TRBJ2-1, with TRBD2 identical over 14 bases. Trimming cost V 3 bases and J 3 bases; bases outside gene matches: 1. In germline, CDR1 is KGHSH, CDR2 LQKENI. The CDR3 is 16 amino acids. The CDR3 reads CASSPGTSGGYNEQFF. The CDR3 DNA follows: TGTGCCAGCTCACCCGGGACTAGCGGGGGCTACAATGAGCAGTTCTTC.

The chain links TRBV3-1 (or the pseudogene TRBV3-2) to TRBJ1-1; possibly TRBD1 for D (5 bases). The CDR3 length is 16 residues. The germline V gene encodes CDR1 LGHDT and CDR2 YNNKEL (reference sequence). V was trimmed by 1 base and J by 0 bases, leaving 12 bases between them. The CDR3 nucleotides are TGTGCCAGCAGCCAAGGTCCGGGACTGATGAACACTGAAGCTTTCTTT. Protein: CASSQGPGLMNTEAFF.

This chain joins TRBV11-2 and TRBJ1-4, with D perhaps matching TRBD1 (5 bases). V shed 5 bases and J shed 0 bases, with 7 bases lying between them. CDR1 is SGHAT, CDR2 FQNNGV, per germline. The CDR3 contains 14 residues. The CDR3 protein is CASSPGATNEKLFF. The CDR3 nucleotides are TGTGCCAGCAGCCCGGGGGCAACTAATGAAAAACTGTTTTTT. The full variable domain, in which reference TRBV11-2 and TRBJ1-4 provide the parts outside the CDR3, is EAGVAQSPRYKIIEKRQSVAFWCNPISGHATLYWYQQILGQGPKLLIQFQNNGVVDDSQLPKDRFSAERLKGVDSTLKIQPAKLEDSAVYLCASSPGATNEKLFFGSGTQLSVL.

CDR3 DNA sequence: TGTGCCAGCAGCCAAGTTAGCGGGGGGGCTTTGTCCGGGGAGCTGTTTTTT. Residues: CASSQVSGGALSGELFF. The chain combines TRBV28 with TRBJ2-2; 11 bases map to TRBD2. The length of the CDR3 is 17 residues. Germline values: CDR1 MDHEN, CDR2 SYDVKM. J gave up 6 bases and V 6 bases, and 12 bases lay outside the gene matches.

The chain combines TRBV27 with TRBJ2-7; 10 bases agree with TRBD1. From germline, CDR1 is MNHEY and CDR2 SMNVEV (reference sequence). The CDR3 has 13 residues. V lost 3 bases and J lost 6; bases outside the gene matches: 2. CDR3 sequence reads: CASSLGTGAEQYF. CDR3 coding DNA: TGTGCCAGCAGTTTGGGGACAGGGGCCGAGCAGTACTTC.

The chain links TRBV19 to TRBJ1-1, with D uncertain. The V gene's germline CDR1 is LNHDA and CDR2 SQIVND (reference sequence). This CDR3 spans 14 amino acids. The V end was cut by 3 bases, the J end by 4 bases, with 12 bases between. CDR3 DNA sequence: TGTGCCAGTAGTATCACCGGACTCCCCACTGAAGCTTTCTTT. It encodes CASSITGLPTEAFF. Complete variable domain (other parts from reference TRBV19 and TRBJ1-1): DGGITQSPKYLFRKEGQNVTLSCEQNLNHDAMYWYRQDPGQGLRLIYYSQIVNDFQKGDIAEGYSVSREKKESFPLTVTSAQKNPTAFYLCASSITGLPTEAFFGQGTRLTVV.

This sequence joins TRBV27 and TRBJ1-5, with D hard to call. The V end lost 5 bases, the J end lost 2 bases, and 10 bases lay between the germline ends. The germline V gene has CDR1 MNHEY and CDR2 SMNVEV (reference sequence). The CDR3 sequence is 14 residues long. The CDR3 loop reads CASSLSGRNQPQHF. The CDR3 region has the DNA TGTGCCAGCAGTCTTTCGGGTCGCAATCAGCCCCAGCATTTT.

This sequence joins TRBV11-1 and TRBJ1-6; D perhaps matches TRBD1 (5 bases). Germline lookup yields CDR1 SGHAT and CDR2 FQDESV (reference sequence). This CDR3 contains 16 residues. Trimming left V 2 bases short and J 10 bases short, with 18 bases between. CDR3: CASSLSPGGNGSPLHF. CDR3 in DNA: TGTGCCAGCAGCTTATCCCCCGGGGGGAACGGATCACCCCTCCACTTT. The full variable domain, completed using reference TRBV11-1 and TRBJ1-6, is EAEVAQSPRYKITEKSQAVAFWCDPISGHATLYWYRQILGQGPELLVQFQDESVVDDSQLPKDRFSAERLKGVDSTLKIQPAELGDSAMYLCASSLSPGGNGSPLHFGNGTRLTVT.

CDR3 DNA sequence: TGTGCCAGCAGCTTGGTCGTGCGGGAAAGGACGGCCACAGATACGCAGTATTTT. Protein product: CASSLVVRERTATDTQYF. The J gene is TRBJ2-3, the V gene TRBV5-5, with D perhaps TRBD2 (6 bases). This CDR3 has 18 amino acids. V gave up 0 bases and J gave up 2 bases, with 19 bases separating them. The germline V gene has CDR1 SGHKS and CDR2 YYEKEE (reference sequence).

The count of this clone is one. The rearrangement joins TRBV18 to TRBJ1-1; D is undetermined. V was shortened by 5 bases and J by 0 bases, with 10 bases between the two germline ends. Germline V gives CDR1 KGHSH, CDR2 LQKENI. The CDR3 runs to 14 residues. Here the CDR3 reads CASSREIVNTEAFF. The CDR3 DNA is TGTGCCAGCTCAAGGGAGATAGTGAACACTGAAGCTTTCTTT.

The chain has TRBV3-1 (or the pseudogene TRBV3-2) and TRBJ2-6; the D is unclear. The CDR3 totals 14 residues. The V end lost 3 bases, the J end lost 1 base, and 4 bases lay between the germline ends. Germline assignment: CDR1 LGHDT and CDR2 YNNKEL (reference sequence). Written as DNA, the CDR3 is TGTGCCAGCAGCCATAGTTCTGGGGCCAACGTCCTGACTTTC. Translating it yields CASSHSSGANVLTF.

This rearrangement joins TRBV3-1 (or the pseudogene TRBV3-2) to TRBJ1-1, with D perhaps TRBD1 (6 bases). CDR3 length: 15 residues. V dropped 1 base and J dropped 1 base, with 10 bases sitting between them. Germline V CDR1 and CDR2: LGHDT, YNNKEL (reference sequence). The CDR3 coding sequence is TGTGCCAGCAGCCAAGGCGTCAGGGGGAACACTGAAGCTTTCTTT. Encoded protein: CASSQGVRGNTEAFF.

The V gene is TRBV5-6, the J gene TRBJ1-1, with D possibly matching TRBD1 (5 bases). Per germline, CDR1 SGHDT and CDR2 YYEEEE. V was pared by 1 base and J by 1 base, with 14 bases between. The length of the CDR3 is 16 residues. CDR3 sequence reads: CASSLLRGRRNTEAFF. The CDR3 coding sequence is TGTGCCAGCAGCTTGTTAAGGGGCAGGAGGAACACTGAAGCTTTCTTT.

This chain joins TRBV2 and TRBJ2-2, with TRBD2 identical over 14 bases. CDR3 length: 17 amino acids. With 6 bases clipped from V and 6 bases from J, the junction kept 9 bases outside the gene matches. Germline CDR1 SNHLY, CDR2 FYNNEI. CDR3 region: CASSELRLAGGPGELFF. Written as DNA, the CDR3 is TGTGCCAGCAGCGAATTAAGACTAGCGGGGGGGCCCGGGGAGCTGTTTTTT. The full variable domain, in which reference TRBV2 and TRBJ2-2 provide the parts outside the CDR3, is EPEVTQTPSHQVTQMGQEVILRCVPISNHLYFYWYRQILGQKVEFLVSFYNNEISEKSEIFDDQFSVERPDGSNFTLKIRSTKLEDSAMYFCASSELRLAGGPGELFFGEGSRLTVL.